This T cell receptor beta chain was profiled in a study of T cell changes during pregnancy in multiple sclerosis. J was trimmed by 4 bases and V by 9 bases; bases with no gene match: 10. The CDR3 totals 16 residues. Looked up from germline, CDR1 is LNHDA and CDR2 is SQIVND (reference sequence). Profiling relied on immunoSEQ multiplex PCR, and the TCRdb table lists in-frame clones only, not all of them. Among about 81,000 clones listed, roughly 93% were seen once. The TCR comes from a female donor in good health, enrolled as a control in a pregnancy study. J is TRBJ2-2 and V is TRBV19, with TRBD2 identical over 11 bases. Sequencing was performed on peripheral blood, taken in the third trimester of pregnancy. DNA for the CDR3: TGTGCCAGCACTATTGGGACTAGCGGTTCCACCGGGGAGCTGTTTTTT. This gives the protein CASTIGTSGSTGELFF.